Reported below is one T cell receptor beta chain. This record belongs to a study of CD8 T cells in ankylosing spondylitis. Per the germline V gene, CDR1 is LNHNV and CDR2 is YYDKDF (reference sequence). Trimming removed 1 base from V and 6 bases from J; junction bases left unmatched: 9. The CDR3 runs to 16 residues. TCRdb re-analysed the 5' RACE reads in MiXCR, keeping a single row per CDR3 protein. Among just under 350,000 distinct CDR3 sequences listed, about 15% were seen once. The sequenced sample was blood, either unsorted or a sorted T cell fraction (not recorded which). The source of this sequence is a male donor with ankylosing spondylitis or in good health (not recorded which). The chain recombines TRBV15 with TRBJ2-1, with 7 bases that match TRBD2. CDR3 bases: TGTGCCACCAGCAGAGGGGAGGGCGGGAGTAGCAATGAGCAGTTCTTC. Translation: CATSRGEGGSSNEQFF.